This T cell receptor beta chain was found in a study of blood T cell repertoires in COVID-19. Study context: Samples came from the United States, Italy and Spain, spanning acute and convalescent COVID-19. T cells, B-cell-depleted T cells, or PBMCs provided the cDNA or gDNA that served as material.

This clone was picked up a small number of times. As handled by the study authors: Nucleated cell number was recorded as an estimate derived from reference gene primer amplification. Profiled with immunoSEQ multiplex PCR; TCRdb holds only in-frame clones, not every one. That table furnishes V, J and clone size, whereas the DNA furnished D and trimming. The sample yields approximately 150,000 clones, about four fifths seen once. Germline V CDR1 and CDR2: SQVTM, ANQGSEA. After removal of 6 bases from V and 1 base from J, the junction contained 3 bases not matched to a gene. The CDR3 is 14 amino acids. This clonotype was obtained from a human donor in a cohort sampled during active COVID-19. The chain recombines TRBV29-1 with TRBJ2-5; 12 nucleotides match TRBD2. The material sequenced was peripheral blood. The CDR3 sequence: CSVRGLAGQETQYF. DNA for the CDR3: TGCAGCGTGAGGGGACTAGCGGGCCAAGAGACCCAGTACTTC.